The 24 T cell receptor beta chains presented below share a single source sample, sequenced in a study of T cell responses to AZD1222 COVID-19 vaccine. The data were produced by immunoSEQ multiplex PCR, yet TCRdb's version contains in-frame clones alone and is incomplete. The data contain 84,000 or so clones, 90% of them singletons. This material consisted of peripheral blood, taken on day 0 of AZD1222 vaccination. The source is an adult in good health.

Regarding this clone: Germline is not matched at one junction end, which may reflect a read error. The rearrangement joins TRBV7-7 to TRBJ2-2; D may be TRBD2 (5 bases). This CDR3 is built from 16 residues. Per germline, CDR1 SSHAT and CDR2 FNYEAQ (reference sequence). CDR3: CASSPILTTSTGELFF. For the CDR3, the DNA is TGTGCTAGCAGCCCGATCCTAACTACTAGTACCGGGGAGCTGTTTTTT.

DNA of the CDR3: TGTGCCGCATCCGGGGGTAATAGCGGGACTTACGAGCAGTACTTC. Translation: CAASGGNSGTYEQYF. The V call is TRBV6-5, the J call TRBJ2-7, with 8 bases matching TRBD2. Per the germline V gene, CDR1 is MNHEY and CDR2 is SVGAGI. The CDR3 covers 15 residues. After removal of 11 bases from V and 4 bases from J, the junction contained 16 bases not matched to a gene.

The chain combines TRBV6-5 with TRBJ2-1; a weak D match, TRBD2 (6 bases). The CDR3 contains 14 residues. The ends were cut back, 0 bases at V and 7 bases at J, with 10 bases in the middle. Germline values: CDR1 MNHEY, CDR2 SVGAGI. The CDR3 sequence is CASSYSAGQNEQFF. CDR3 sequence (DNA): TGTGCCAGCAGTTACTCGGCGGGGCAAAATGAGCAGTTCTTC.

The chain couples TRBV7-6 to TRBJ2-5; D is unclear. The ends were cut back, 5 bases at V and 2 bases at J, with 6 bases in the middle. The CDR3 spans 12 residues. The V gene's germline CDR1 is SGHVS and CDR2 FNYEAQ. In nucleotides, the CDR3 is TGTGCCAGCAGCAAGACTCAAGAGACCCAGTACTTC. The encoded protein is CASSKTQETQYF.

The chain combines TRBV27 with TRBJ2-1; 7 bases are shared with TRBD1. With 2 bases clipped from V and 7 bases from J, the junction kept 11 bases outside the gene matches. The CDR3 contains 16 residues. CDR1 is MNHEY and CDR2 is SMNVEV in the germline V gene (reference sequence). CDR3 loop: CASSLESYNRGNEQFF. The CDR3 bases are TGTGCCAGCAGTTTAGAGTCGTATAACAGGGGAAATGAGCAGTTCTTC.

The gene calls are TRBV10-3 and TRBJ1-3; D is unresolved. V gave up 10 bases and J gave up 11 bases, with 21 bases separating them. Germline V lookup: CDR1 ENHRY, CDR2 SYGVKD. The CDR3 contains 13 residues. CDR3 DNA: TGTGCCACCTGGGGAGCCGGGCCGCAGGCCATATATTTT. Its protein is CATWGAGPQAIYF.

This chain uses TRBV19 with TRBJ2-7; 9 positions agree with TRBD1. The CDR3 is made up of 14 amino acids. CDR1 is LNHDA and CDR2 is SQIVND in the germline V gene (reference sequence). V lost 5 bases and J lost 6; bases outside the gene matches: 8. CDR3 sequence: CASSEQGARGEQYF. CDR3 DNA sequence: TGTGCCAGTAGTGAACAGGGGGCTAGGGGCGAGCAGTACTTC.

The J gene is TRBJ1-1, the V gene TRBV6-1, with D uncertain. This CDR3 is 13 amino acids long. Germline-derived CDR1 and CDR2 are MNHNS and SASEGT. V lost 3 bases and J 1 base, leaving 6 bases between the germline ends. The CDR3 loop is CASSDSGNTEAFF. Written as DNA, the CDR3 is TGTGCCAGCAGTGATTCCGGGAACACTGAAGCTTTCTTT.

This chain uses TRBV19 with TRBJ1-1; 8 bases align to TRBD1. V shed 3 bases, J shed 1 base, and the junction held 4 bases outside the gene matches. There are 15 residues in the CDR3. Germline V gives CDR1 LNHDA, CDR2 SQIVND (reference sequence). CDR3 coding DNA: TGTGCCAGTAGTATCAGGGGGCCTCGGAACACTGAAGCTTTCTTT. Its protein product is CASSIRGPRNTEAFF. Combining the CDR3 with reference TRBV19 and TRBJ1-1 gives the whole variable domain DGGITQSPKYLFRKEGQNVTLSCEQNLNHDAMYWYRQDPGQGLRLIYYSQIVNDFQKGDIAEGYSVSREKKESFPLTVTSAQKNPTAFYLCASSIRGPRNTEAFFGQGTRLTVV.

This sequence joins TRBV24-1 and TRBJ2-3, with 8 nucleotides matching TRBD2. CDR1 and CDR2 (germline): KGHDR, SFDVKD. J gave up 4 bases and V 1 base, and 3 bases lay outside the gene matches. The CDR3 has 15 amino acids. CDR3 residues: CATSDFGRGSDTQYF. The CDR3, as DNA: TGTGCCACCAGTGATTTCGGGAGGGGTTCAGATACGCAGTATTTT.

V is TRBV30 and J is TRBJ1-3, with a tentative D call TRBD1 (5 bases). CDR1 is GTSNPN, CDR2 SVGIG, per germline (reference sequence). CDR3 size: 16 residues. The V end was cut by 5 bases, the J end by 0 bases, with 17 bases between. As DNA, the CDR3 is TGTGCCTGGTCATCGTGGGGCTCGAGCTCTGGAAACACCATATATTTT. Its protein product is CAWSSWGSSSGNTIYF.

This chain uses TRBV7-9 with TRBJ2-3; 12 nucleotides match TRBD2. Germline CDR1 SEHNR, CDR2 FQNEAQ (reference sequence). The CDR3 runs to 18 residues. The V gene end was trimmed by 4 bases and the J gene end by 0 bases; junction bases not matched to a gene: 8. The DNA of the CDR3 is TGTGCCAGCAGCTCCGGACTAGCGGGAAGTGCTAGCACAGATACGCAGTATTTT. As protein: CASSSGLAGSASTDTQYF.

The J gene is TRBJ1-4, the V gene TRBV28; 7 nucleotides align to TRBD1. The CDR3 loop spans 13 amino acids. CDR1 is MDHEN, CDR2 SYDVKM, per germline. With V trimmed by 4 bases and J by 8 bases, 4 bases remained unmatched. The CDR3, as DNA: TGTGCCAGCAGTTGGACAGGAGGGGAAAAACTGTTTTTT. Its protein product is CASSWTGGEKLFF.

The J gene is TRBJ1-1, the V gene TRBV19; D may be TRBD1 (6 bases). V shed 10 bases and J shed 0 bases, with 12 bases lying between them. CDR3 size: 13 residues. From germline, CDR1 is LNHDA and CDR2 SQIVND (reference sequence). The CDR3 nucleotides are TGTGCCACTCAGGACAGATTGAACACTGAAGCTTTCTTT. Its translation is CATQDRLNTEAFF.

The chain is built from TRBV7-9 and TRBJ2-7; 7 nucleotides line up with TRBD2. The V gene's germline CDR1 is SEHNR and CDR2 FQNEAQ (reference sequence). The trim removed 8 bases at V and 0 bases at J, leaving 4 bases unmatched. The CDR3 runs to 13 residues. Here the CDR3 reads CASLSGNSYEQYF. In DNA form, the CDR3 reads TGTGCCAGCCTCAGCGGGAACTCCTACGAGCAGTACTTC.

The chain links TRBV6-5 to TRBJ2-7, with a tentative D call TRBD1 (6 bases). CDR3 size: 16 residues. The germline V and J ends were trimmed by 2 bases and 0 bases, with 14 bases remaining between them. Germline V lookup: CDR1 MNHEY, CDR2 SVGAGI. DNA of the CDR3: TGTGCCAGCAGTTACGAGACCGGGACATCCTCCTACGAGCAGTACTTC. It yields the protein CASSYETGTSSYEQYF.

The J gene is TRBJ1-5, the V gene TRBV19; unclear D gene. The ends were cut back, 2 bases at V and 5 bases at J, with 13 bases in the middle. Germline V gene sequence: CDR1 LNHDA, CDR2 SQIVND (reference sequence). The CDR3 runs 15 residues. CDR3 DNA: TGTGCCAGTAGTATAAACACCCAAGCCTATCAGCCCCAGCATTTT. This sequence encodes CASSINTQAYQPQHF.

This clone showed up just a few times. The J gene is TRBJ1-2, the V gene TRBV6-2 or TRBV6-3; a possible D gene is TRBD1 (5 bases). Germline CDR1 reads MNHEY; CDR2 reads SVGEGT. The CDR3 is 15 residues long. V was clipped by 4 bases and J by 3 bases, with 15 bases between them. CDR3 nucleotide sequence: TGTGCCAGCAGTTTAACACCAACAGGACACTATGGCTACACCTTC. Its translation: CASSLTPTGHYGYTF.

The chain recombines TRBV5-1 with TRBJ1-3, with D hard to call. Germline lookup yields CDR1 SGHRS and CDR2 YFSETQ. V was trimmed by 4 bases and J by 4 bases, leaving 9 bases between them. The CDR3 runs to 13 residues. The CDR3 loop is CASSPGRGNTIYF. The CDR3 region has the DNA TGCGCCAGCAGCCCAGGTAGGGGAAACACCATATATTTT.

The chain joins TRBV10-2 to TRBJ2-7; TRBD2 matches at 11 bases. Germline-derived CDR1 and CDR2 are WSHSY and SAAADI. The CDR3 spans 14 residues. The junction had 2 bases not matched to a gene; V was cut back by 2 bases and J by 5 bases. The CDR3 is CASSERLAGNEQYF. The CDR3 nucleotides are TGCGCCAGCAGTGAGAGACTAGCGGGAAACGAGCAGTACTTC.

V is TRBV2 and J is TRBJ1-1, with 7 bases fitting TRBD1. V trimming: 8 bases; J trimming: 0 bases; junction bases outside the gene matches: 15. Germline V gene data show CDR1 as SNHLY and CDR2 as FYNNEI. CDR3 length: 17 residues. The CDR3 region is CASSQGVIVSLNTEAFF. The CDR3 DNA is TGTGCCAGCTCCCAGGGGGTTATTGTATCGTTGAACACTGAAGCTTTCTTT.

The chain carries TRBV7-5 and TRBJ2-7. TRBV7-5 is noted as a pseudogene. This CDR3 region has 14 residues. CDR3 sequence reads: CARSFYRRMYEQYF. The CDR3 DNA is TGTGCCAGAAGCTTTTACAGGAGGATGTACGAGCAGTACTTC.

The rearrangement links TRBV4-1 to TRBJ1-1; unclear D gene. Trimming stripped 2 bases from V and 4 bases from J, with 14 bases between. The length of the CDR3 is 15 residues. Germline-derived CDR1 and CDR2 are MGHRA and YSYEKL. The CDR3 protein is CASSQPPPWGTEAFF. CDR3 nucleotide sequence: TGCGCCAGCAGCCAACCCCCCCCGTGGGGCACTGAAGCTTTCTTT.

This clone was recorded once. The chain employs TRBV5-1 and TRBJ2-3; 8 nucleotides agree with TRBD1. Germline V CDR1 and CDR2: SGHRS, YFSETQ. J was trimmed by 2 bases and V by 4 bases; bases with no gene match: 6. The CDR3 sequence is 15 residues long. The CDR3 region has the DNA TGCGCCAGCAGCAAAGGACAGGGAGACACAGATACGCAGTATTTT. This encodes CASSKGQGDTDTQYF.